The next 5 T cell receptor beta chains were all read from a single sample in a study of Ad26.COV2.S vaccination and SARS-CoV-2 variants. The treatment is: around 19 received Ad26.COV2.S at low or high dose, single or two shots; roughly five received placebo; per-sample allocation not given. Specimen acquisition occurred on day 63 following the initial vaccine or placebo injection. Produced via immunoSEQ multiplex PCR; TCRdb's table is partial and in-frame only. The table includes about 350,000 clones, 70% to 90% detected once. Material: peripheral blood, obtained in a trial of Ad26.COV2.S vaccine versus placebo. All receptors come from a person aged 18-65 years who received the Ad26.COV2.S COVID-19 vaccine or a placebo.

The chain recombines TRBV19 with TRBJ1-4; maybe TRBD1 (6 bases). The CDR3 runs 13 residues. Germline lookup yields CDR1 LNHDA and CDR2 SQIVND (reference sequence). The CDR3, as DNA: TGTGCAACCTTGGGGCAGGGGTCCGAAAAACTGTTTTTT. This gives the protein CATLGQGSEKLFF.

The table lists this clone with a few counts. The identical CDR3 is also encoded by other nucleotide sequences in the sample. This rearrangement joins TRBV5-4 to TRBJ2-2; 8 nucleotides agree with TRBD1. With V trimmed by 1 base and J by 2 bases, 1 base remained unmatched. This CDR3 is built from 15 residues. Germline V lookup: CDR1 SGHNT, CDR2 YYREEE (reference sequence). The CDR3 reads CASSLQGANTGELFF. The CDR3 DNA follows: TGTGCCAGCAGCTTGCAGGGGGCTAACACCGGGGAGCTGTTTTTT.

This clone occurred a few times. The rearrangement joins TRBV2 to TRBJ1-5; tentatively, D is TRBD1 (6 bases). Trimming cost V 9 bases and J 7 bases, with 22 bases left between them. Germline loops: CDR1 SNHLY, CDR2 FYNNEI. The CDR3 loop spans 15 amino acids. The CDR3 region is CASTEGLRGQQPQHF. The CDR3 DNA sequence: TGTGCCAGTACCGAGGGACTAAGGGGACAACAGCCCCAGCATTTT. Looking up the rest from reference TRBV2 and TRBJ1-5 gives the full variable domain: EPEVTQTPSHQVTQMGQEVILRCVPISNHLYFYWYRQILGQKVEFLVSFYNNEISEKSEIFDDQFSVERPDGSNFTLKIRSTKLEDSAMYFCASTEGLRGQQPQHFGDGTRLSIL.

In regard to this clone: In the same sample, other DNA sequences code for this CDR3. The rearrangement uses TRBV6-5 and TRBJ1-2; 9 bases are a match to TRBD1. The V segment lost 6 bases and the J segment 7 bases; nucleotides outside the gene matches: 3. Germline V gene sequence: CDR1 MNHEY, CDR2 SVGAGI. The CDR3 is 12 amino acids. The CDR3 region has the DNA TGTGCCAGCAGCCGGACAGGGGTTGGCTACACCTTC. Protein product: CASSRTGVGYTF.

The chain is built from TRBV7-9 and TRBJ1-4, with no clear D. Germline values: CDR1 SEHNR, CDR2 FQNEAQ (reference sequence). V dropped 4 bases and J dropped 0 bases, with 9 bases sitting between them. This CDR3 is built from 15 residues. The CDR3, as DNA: TGTGCCAGCAGCTATACAGAGGCAACTAATGAAAAACTGTTTTTT. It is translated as CASSYTEATNEKLFF.